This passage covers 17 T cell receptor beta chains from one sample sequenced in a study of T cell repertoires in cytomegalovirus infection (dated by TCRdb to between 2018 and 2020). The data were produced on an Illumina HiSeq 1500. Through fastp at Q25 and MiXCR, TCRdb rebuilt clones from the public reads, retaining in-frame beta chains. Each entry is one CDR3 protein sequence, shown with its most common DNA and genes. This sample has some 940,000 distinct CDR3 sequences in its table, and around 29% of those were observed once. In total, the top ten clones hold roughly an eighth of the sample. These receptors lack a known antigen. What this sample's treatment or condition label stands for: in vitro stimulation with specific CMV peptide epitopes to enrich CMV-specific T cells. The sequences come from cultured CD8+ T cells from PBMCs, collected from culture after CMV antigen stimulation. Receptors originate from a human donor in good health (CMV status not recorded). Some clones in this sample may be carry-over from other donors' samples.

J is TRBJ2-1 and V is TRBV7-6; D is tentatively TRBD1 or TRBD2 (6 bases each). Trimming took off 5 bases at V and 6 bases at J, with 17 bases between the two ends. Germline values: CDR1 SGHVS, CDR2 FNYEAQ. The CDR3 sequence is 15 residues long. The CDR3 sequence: CASSARGEGFNEQFF. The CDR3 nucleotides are TGTGCCAGCAGCGCGAGGGGGGAAGGGTTCAATGAGCAGTTCTTC.

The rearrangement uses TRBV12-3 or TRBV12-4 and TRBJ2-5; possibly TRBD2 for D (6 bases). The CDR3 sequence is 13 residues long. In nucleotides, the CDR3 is TGTGGCCGGCAGACTAGTTTGAAAGAGACCCAGTACTTC. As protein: CGRQTSLKETQYF.

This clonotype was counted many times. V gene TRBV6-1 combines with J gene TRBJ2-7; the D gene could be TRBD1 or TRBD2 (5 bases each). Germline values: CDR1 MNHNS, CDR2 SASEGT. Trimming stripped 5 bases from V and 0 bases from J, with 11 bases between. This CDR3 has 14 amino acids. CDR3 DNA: TGTGCCAGCAGTACGGGACGGTTCTCCTACGAGCAGTACTTC. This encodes CASSTGRFSYEQYF.

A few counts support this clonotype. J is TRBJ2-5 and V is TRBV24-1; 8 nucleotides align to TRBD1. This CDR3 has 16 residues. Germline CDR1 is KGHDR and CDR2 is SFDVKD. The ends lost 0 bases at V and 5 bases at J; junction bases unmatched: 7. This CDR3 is CATSDLQGRGHETQYF. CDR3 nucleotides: TGTGCCACCAGTGATTTGCAAGGCAGGGGGCATGAGACCCAGTACTTC.

This CDR3 reads CASQGTGDYYGYTF. The CDR3, as DNA: TGTGCCAGCCAAGGGACAGGGGATTACTATGGCTACACCTTC. J is TRBJ1-2 and V is TRBV7-9; 10 bases agree with TRBD1. This CDR3 region has 14 residues. V dropped 8 bases and J dropped 3; count of bases not matched to a gene: 6. CDR1 is SEHNR and CDR2 is FQNEAQ in the germline V gene (reference sequence).

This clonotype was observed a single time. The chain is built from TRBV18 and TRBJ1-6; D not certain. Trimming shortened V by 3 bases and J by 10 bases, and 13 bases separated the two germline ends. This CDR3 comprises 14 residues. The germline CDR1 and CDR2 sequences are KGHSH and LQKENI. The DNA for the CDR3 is TGTGCCAGCTCACCTGCCGAAATGGGGTCACCCCTCCACTTT. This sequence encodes CASSPAEMGSPLHF.

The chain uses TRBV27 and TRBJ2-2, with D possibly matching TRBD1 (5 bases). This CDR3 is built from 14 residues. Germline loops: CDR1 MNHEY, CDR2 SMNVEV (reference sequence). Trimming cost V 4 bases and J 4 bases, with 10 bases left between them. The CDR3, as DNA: TGTGCCAGCAGTTGGGCCAGGGCCACCGGGGAGCTGTTTTTT. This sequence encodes CASSWARATGELFF.

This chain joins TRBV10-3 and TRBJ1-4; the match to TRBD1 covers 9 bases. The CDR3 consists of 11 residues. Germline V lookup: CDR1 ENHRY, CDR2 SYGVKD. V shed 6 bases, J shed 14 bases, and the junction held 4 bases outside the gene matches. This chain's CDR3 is CAIRDRGGLFF. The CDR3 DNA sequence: TGTGCCATCAGGGACAGGGGAGGGCTGTTTTTT.

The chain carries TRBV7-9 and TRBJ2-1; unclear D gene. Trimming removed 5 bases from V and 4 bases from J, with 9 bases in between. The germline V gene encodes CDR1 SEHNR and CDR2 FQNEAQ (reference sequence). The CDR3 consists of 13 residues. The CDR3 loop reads CASSPPRYNEQFF. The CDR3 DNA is TGTGCCAGCAGCCCGCCTAGGTACAATGAGCAGTTCTTC.

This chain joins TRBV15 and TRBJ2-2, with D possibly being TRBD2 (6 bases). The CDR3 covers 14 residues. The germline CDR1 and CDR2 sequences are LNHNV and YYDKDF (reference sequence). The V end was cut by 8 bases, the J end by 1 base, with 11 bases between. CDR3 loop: CATEASENTGELFF. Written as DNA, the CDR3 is TGTGCCACCGAGGCTAGCGAGAACACCGGGGAGCTGTTTTTT.

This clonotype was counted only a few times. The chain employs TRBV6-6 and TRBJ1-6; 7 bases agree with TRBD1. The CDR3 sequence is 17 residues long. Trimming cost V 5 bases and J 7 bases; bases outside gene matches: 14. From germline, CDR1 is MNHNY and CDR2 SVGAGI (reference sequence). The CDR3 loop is CASSAQGQEGLNSPLHF. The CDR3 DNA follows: TGTGCCAGCAGTGCCCAAGGACAGGAGGGTTTGAATTCACCCCTCCACTTT.

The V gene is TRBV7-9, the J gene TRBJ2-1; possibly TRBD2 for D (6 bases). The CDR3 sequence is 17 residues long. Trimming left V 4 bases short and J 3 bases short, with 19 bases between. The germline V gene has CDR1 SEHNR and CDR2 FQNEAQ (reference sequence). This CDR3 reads CASSSGTHYGGYNEQFF. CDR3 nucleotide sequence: TGTGCCAGCAGCTCCGGGACCCATTACGGGGGCTACAATGAGCAGTTCTTC.

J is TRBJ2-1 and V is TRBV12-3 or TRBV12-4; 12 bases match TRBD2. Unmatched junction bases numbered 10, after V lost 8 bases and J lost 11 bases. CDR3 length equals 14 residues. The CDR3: CASRPSGGDVKQFF. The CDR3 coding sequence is TGTGCCAGCCGCCCTAGCGGGGGGGATGTTAAGCAGTTCTTC.

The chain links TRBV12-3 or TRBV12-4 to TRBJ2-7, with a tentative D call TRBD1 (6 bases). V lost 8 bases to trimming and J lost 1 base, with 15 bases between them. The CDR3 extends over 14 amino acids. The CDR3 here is CASLSGQTSYEQYF. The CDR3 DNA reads TGTGCCAGCCTTTCAGGACAGACATCCTACGAGCAGTACTTC.

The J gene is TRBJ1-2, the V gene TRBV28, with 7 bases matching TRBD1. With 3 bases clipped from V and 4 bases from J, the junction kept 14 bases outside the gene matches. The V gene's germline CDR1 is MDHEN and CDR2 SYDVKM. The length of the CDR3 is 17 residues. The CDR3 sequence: CASSFYFGQEQPYGYTF. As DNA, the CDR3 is TGTGCCAGCAGTTTCTACTTCGGACAGGAACAACCCTATGGCTACACCTTC.

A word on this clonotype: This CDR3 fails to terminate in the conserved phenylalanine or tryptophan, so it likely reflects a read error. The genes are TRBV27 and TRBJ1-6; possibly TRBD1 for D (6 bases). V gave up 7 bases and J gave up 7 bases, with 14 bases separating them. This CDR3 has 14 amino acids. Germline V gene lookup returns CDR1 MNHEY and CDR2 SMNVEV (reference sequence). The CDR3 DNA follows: TGTGCCAGCAACTTTGGGGGCTCCAATTCACCCCTCCACCTT. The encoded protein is CASNFGGSNSPLHL.

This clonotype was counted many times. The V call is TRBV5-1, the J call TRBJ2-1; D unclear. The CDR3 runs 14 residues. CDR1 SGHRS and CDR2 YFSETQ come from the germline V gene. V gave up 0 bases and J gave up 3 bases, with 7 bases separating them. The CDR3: CASSLEAVYNEQFF. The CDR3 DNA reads TGCGCCAGCAGCTTGGAGGCCGTCTACAATGAGCAGTTCTTC.